This T cell receptor beta chain is from a study of cytomegalovirus exposure and HLA in healthy donors. Study as a whole: An earlier analysis found some 100 million unique TCR beta sequences from 150 million to 200 million T cells. 81% of 398 genotyped donors fell in the Caucasian-associated ancestry cluster.

In the case of this clone: As yet, its antigen is unknown.

Study-wide results and limits: Apart from CMV serostatus, no immune exposure information was available.

CDR1 and CDR2 from the germline V gene are SGHTA and FQGNSA. V was shortened by 5 bases and J by 8 bases, with 16 bases between the two germline ends. The CDR3 contains 15 residues. PCR primers comprised 60 Vbeta and 13 Jbeta primers. Original methodology: Roughly 11 million of the approximately 80 million unique TCR beta chains counted in a later analysis were shared. Libraries were prepared by immunoSEQ multiplex PCR; TCRdb keeps only in-frame clonotypes and omits some of them. The V and J calls and clone size were taken over from that table, and D and trimming were inferred from the DNA. This sample has under 200,000 clones, with under 80% found just once.

Material for sequencing was PBMCs. This receptor was identified in a woman aged 30 to 39 in good health and CMV-seronegative. This chain uses TRBV7-2 with TRBJ1-6, with unresolved D. The CDR3 DNA reads as TGTGCCAGCAGCCCCTCCCGAGGAGAGCATTCACCCCTCCACTTT. Translation: CASSPSRGEHSPLHF.